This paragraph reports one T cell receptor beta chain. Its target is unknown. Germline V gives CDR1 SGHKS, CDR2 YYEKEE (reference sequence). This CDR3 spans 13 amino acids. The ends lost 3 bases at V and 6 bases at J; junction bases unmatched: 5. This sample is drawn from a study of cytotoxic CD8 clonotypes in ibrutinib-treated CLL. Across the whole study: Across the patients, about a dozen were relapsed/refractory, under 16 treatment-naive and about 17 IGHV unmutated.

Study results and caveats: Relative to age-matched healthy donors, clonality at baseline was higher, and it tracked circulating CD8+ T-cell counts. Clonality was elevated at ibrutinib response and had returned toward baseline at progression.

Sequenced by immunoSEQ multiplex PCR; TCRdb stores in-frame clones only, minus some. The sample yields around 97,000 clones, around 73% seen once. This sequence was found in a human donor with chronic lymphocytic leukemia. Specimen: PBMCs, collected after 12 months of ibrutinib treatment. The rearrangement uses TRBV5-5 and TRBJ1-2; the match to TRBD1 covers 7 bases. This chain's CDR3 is CASSSQGSDGYTF. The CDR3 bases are TGTGCCAGCAGCTCACAGGGGTCCGATGGCTACACCTTC.